This TCR beta chain was identified in a study of T cell responses to AZD1222 COVID-19 vaccine. Second doses were pooled across both intervals (about 4 or about 12 weeks). Using immunoSEQ multiplex PCR, the repertoire was profiled, and TCRdb retains in-frame clones only, with some absent. This table has more than 80,000 clones, about 92% appearing once. The study's findings and limits: Every sample of the repertoires postdated the peak T cell response. Two doses of AZD1222 preceded a rise in Spike-specific TCR breadth and depth. AZD1222 recipients seropositive at baseline numbered only six or seven.

As concerns this clone: Antigen unknown.

This clonotype was obtained from an adult who received the AZD1222 COVID-19 vaccine. The specimen comprised peripheral blood, sampled 28 days after the second AZD1222 dose.

The CDR3 is CASSPPGGSADYGYTF. In DNA, the CDR3 is TGTGCCAGCAGCCCACCTGGGGGCTCGGCGGACTATGGCTACACCTTC. This chain connects TRBV7-9 to TRBJ1-2, with TRBD1 as a possible D gene (6 bases). Deletions cut 5 bases from V and 3 bases from J, with 19 bases between. The CDR3 is 16 residues long. Germline loops: CDR1 SEHNR, CDR2 FQNEAQ (reference sequence).